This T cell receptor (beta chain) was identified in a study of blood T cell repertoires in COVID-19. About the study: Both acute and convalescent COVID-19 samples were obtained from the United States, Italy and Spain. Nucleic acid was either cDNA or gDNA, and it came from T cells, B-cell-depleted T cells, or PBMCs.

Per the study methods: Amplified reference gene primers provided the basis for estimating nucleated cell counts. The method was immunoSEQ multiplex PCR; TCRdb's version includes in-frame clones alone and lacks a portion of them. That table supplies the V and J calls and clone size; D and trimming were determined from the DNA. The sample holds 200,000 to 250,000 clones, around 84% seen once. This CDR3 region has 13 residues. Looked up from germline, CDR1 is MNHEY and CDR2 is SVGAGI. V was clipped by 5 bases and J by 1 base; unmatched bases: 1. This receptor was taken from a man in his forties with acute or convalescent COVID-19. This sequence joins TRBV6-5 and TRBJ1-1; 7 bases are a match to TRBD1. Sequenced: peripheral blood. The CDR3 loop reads CASSRDRNTEAFF. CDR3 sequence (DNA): TGTGCCAGCAGTCGGGACAGGAACACTGAAGCTTTCTTT.